Listed below are T cell receptor beta chains from one sample, sequenced in a study of blood T cell repertoires in COVID-19. This table comes from immunoSEQ multiplex PCR, and its TCRdb copy is limited to in-frame clones, with some not included. Of around 370,000 clones in the sample, 90% are singletons; the top ten hold 6.5%. The specimen sequenced was peripheral blood. The source of these receptors is a man between 18 and 29 years old with active or convalescent COVID-19. CDR3s include the opening cysteine and the closing phenylalanine or tryptophan. The order of the fields is D gene, J gene, clone size, V gene, CDR3 protein, CDR3 DNA. A D gene is named only where the DNA matches it firmly. The size entry is marked missing in some rows and otherwise reads once, few, many or a size class.

>.|TRBJ1-4|once|TRBV9
CASSVATGLRNEKLFF
TGTGCCAGCAGCGTAGCCACAGGGTTGAGGAATGAAAAACTGTTTTTT
>TRBD2|TRBJ2-1|.|TRBV7-9
CASSWTSGSNNEQFF
TGTGCCAGCAGCTGGACTAGCGGGAGTAACAATGAGCAGTTCTTC
>TRBD1|TRBJ1-1|few|TRBV6-2/TRBV6-3
CASSSPRTGFTEAFF
TGTGCCAGCAGTTCGCCCAGGACAGGGTTCACTGAAGCTTTCTTT
>TRBD1|TRBJ2-7|.|TRBV4-3
CASSQRPGTGTYEQYF
TGCGCCAGCAGCCAAAGACCCGGGACAGGGACCTACGAGCAGTACTTC
>TRBD2|TRBJ2-7|.|TRBV7-2
CASSLNGRRYEQYF
TGTGCCAGCAGCTTAAACGGGAGGAGATACGAGCAGTACTTC
>.|TRBJ2-2|.|TRBV14
CASSPNLGEVNTGELFF
TGTGCCAGCAGCCCGAATTTGGGGGAGGTTAACACCGGGGAGCTGTTTTTT
>TRBD1|TRBJ1-4|few|TRBV10-1
CANFDRAGEKLFF
TGCGCCAACTTCGACAGGGCAGGTGAAAAACTGTTTTTT
>TRBD1|TRBJ1-2|.|TRBV6-5
CASRKTGDVGYTF
TGTGCCAGCAGAAAAACAGGGGATGTGGGCTACACCTTC
>.|TRBJ1-1|.|TRBV7-8
CASSHRGNLNTEAFF
TGTGCCAGCAGCCATCGGGGGAATTTGAACACTGAAGCTTTCTTT
>.|TRBJ2-7|.|TRBV5-5
CASSLGPGGSYEQYF
TGTGCCAGCAGCTTGGGTCCCGGCGGCTCCTACGAGCAGTACTTC
>.|TRBJ1-2|.|TRBV7-2
CASSPDSRYGYTF
TGTGCCAGCAGCCCCGACAGCCGCTATGGCTACACCTTC
>.|TRBJ1-3|.|TRBV11-2
CASSLGGRGSGNTIYF
TGTGCCAGCAGCTTAGGGGGCAGGGGATCTGGAAACACCATATATTTT
>.|TRBJ2-3|.|TRBV6-4
CASREGASTDTQYF
TGTGCCAGCAGGGAGGGGGCTAGCACAGATACGCAGTATTTT
>.|TRBJ1-2|.|TRBV3-1/TRBV3-2
CASSQVDPNSYGYTF
TGTGCCAGCAGCCAAGTCGACCCGAACAGCTATGGCTACACCTTC
>.|TRBJ1-5|.|TRBV7-2
CASSLVHTGPQHF
TGTGCCAGCAGCTTAGTACATACAGGGCCCCAGCATTTT
>.|TRBJ1-1|.|TRBV9
CASSRDVGRHAEAFF
TGTGCCAGCAGCAGAGACGTGGGGAGGCACGCTGAAGCTTTCTTT
>.|TRBJ1-1|.|TRBV11-2
CASSRSEVTEAFF
TGTGCCAGCAGCCGAAGCGAGGTGACTGAAGCTTTCTTT
>TRBD2|TRBJ2-3|.|TRBV6-5
CASSYLRLAADTQYF
TGTGCCAGCAGTTACCTAAGGCTAGCGGCAGATACGCAGTATTTT
>TRBD2|TRBJ2-5|.|TRBV5-1
CASSLGASGVETQYF
TGCGCCAGCAGCTTGGGGGCTAGCGGGGTTGAGACCCAGTACTTC
>.|TRBJ1-4|.|TRBV19
CARTPGGANEKLFF
TGTGCCAGAACCCCGGGGGGGGCTAATGAAAAACTGTTTTTT
>.|TRBJ1-3|.|TRBV21-1
CASNPLQGDGNTIYF
TGTGCCAGCAACCCTTTGCAGGGGGACGGAAACACCATATATTTT
>TRBD1|TRBJ1-6|.|TRBV28
CASSQTRDSLNSPLHF
TGTGCCAGCAGTCAGACCCGGGACAGCCTGAATTCACCCCTCCACTTT
>TRBD2|TRBJ2-3|once|TRBV4-2
CASSPTLAGVTDTQYF
TGTGCCAGCAGCCCTACACTAGCGGGGGTAACAGATACGCAGTATTTT
>TRBD1|TRBJ2-1|.|TRBV28
CASSLAGQGSYNEQFF
TGTGCCAGCAGTTTAGCCGGACAGGGCTCCTACAATGAGCAGTTCTTC
>TRBD2|TRBJ2-7|.|TRBV4-2
CASSQDLDQRGAYEQYF
TGTGCCAGCAGCCAAGATTTGGATCAGCGGGGGGCCTACGAGCAGTACTTC